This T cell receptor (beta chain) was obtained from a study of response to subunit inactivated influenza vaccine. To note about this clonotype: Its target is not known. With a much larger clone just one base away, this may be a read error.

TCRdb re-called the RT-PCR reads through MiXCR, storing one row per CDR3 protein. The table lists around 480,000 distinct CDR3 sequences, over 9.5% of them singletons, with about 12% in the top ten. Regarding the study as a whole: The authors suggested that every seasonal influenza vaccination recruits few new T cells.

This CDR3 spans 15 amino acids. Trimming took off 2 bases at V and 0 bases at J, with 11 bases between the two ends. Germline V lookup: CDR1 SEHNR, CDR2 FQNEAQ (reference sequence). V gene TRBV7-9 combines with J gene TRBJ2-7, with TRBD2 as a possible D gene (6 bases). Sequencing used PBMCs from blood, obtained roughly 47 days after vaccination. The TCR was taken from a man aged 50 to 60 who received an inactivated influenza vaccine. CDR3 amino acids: CASSLCREASYEQYF. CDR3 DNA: TGTGCCAGCAGCTTATGCAGGGAGGCCTCCTACGAGCAGTACTTC.